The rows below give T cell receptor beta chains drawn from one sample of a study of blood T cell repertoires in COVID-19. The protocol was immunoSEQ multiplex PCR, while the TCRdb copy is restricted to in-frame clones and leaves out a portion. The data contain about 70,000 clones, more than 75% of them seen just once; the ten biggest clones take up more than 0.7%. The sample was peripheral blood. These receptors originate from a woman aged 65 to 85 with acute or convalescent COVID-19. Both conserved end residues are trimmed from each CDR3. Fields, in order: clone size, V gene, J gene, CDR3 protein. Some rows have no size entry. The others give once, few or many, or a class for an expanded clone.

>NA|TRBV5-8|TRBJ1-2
ASSLLEGRYT
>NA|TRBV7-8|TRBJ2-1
ASSLGTSYNEQF
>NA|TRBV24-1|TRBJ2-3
ATSDSIGLDTQY
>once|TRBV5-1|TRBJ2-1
ASSLAGSNNEQF
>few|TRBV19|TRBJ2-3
ASSPTSGTSTDTQY
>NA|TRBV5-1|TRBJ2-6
ASSLVGTGGAGANVLT
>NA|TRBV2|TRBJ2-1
ASSESASGSRDEQF
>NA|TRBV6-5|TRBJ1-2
ASSYSGAYGYT
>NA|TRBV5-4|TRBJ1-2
ASSRTGKGDGYT
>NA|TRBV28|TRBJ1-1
ASSRDRGFDTEAF
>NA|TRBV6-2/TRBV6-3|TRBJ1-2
ASSYGDFYGYT
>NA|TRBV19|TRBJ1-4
ASSITQGANEKLF
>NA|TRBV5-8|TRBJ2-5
ASSMGAGTQETQY
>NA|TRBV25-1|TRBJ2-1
ASSNGGLRLLNEQF
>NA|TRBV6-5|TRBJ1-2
ASSTGHLNYGYT
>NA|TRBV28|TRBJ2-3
ASSQSGTDTQY
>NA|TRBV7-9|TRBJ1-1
ASSLAGQGRREAF
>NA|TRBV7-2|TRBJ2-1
ASSFIGGWNNEQF
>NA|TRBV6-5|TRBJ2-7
ASSLLAGGSREQY
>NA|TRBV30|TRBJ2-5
AWSSTGTQETQY
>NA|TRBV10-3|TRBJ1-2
AISWDREVYT
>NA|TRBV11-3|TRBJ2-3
ASSLGLAGQPSTDTQY
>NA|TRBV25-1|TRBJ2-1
ASSRGLAGGPRDEQF
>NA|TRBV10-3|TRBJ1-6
AISTRTGGNSPLH
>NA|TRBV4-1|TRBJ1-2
ASSQDISGVGT
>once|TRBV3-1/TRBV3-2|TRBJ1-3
ASSLRGGFGNTIY
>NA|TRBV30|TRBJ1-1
AWKAGDWNTEAF
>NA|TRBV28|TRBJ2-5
ASNRGHQETQY
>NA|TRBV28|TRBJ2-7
ASSLGAGGRYEQY
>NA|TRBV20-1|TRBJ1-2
SRDTIYGYT
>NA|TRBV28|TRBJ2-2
ASSSWGTGANTGELF
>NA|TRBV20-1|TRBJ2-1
SARGDRGSF
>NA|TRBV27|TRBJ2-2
ASSLWAGGELF
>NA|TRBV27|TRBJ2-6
ASSPGTGDPGANVLT
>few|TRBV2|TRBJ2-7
ASSRPGTTLLIFYEQY